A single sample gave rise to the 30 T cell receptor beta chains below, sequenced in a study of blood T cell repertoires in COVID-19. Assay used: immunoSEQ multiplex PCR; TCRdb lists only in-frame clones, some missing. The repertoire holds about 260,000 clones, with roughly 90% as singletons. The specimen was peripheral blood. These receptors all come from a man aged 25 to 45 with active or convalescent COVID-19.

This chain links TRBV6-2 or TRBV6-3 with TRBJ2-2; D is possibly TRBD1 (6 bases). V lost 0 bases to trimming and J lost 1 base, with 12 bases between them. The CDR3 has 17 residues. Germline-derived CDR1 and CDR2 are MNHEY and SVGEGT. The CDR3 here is CASSYSQGRGNTGELFF. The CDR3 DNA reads TGTGCCAGCAGTTACTCACAAGGCAGGGGGAACACCGGGGAGCTGTTTTTT.

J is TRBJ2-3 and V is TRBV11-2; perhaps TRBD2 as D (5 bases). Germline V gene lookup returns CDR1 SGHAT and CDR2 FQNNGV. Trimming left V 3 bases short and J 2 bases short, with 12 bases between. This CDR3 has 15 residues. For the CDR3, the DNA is TGTGCCAGCAGCTTTGGACTCGCCGTCACAGATACGCAGTATTTT. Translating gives CASSFGLAVTDTQYF.

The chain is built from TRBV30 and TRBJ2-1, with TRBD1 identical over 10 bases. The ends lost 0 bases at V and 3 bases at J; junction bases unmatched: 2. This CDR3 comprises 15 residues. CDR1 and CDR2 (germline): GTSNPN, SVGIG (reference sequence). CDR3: CAWSVRTGGYNEQFF. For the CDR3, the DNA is TGTGCCTGGAGTGTACGGACAGGGGGCTACAATGAGCAGTTCTTC.

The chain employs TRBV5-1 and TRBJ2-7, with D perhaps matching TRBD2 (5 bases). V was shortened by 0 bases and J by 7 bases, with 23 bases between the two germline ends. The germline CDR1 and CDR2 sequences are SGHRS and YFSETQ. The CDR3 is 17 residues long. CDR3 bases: TGCGCCAGCAGCTTGGAACTTCGGGGAAGCTCGTACGGGGAGCAGTACTTC. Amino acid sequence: CASSLELRGSSYGEQYF.

The CDR3: CASSQKYTIGVNEKLFF. DNA of the CDR3: TGTGCCAGCAGCCAGAAGTACACTATAGGGGTTAATGAAAAACTGTTTTTT. This sequence joins TRBV7-2 and TRBJ1-4; tentative D call: TRBD1 (5 bases). From germline, CDR1 is SGHTA and CDR2 FQGNSA. This CDR3 comprises 17 residues. Trimming pared 5 bases from V and 4 bases from J, leaving 20 bases between.

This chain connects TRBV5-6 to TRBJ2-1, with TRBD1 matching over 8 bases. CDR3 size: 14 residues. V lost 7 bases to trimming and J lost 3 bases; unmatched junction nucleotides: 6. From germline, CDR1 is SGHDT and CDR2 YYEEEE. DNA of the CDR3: TGTGCCAGCTACCCAGGGGGCCTCTACAATGAGCAGTTCTTC. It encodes CASYPGGLYNEQFF.

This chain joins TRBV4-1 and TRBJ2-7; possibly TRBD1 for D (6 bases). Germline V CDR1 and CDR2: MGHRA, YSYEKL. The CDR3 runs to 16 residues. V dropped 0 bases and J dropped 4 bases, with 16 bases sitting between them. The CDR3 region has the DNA TGCGCCAGCAGCCAAGATAGAACAGGGATCAGGTACGAGCAGTACTTC. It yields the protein CASSQDRTGIRYEQYF.

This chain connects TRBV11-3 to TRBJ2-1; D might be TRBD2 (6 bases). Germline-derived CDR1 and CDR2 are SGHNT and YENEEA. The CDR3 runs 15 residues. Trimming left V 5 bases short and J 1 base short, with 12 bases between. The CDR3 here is CASSQWGDSYNEQFF. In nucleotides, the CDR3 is TGTGCCAGCAGCCAGTGGGGGGATTCCTACAATGAGCAGTTCTTC. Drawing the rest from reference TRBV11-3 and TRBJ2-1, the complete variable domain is EAGVVQSPRYKIIEKKQPVAFWCNPISGHNTLYWYLQNLGQGPELLIRYENEEAVDDSQLPKDRFSAERLKGVDSTLKIQPAELGDSAVYLCASSQWGDSYNEQFFGPGTRLTVL.

The CDR3 sequence is CASSKVTSGGTVNEQFF. CDR3 nucleotide sequence: TGTGCCAGCAGCAAAGTGACTAGCGGGGGTACAGTCAATGAGCAGTTCTTC. V is TRBV21-1 and J is TRBJ2-1; TRBD2 reflects the table's D call only, with no check against the DNA. TRBV21-1 is a pseudogene. CDR3 length: 17 amino acids.

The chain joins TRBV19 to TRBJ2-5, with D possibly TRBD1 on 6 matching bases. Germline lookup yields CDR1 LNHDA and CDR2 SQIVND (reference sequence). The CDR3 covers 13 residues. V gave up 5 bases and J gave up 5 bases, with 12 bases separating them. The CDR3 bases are TGTGCCAGTAGTTTTAACAGGGTCGAGACCCAGTACTTC. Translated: CASSFNRVETQYF. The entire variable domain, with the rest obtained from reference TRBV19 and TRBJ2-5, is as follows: DGGITQSPKYLFRKEGQNVTLSCEQNLNHDAMYWYRQDPGQGLRLIYYSQIVNDFQKGDIAEGYSVSREKKESFPLTVTSAQKNPTAFYLCASSFNRVETQYFGPGTRLLVL.

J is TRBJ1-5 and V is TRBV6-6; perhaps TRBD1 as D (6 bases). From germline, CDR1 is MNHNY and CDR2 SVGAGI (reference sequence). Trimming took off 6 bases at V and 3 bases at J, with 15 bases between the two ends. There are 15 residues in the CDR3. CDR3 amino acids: CASRDQGSDNQPQHF. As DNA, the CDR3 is TGTGCCAGCAGGGATCAGGGGTCAGACAATCAGCCCCAGCATTTT.

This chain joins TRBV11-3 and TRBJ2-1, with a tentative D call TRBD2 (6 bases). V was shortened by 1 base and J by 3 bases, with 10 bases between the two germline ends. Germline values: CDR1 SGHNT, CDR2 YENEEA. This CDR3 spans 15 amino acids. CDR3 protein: CASSLGGADYNEQFF. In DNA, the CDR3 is TGTGCCAGCAGCTTAGGCGGGGCCGACTACAATGAGCAGTTCTTC.

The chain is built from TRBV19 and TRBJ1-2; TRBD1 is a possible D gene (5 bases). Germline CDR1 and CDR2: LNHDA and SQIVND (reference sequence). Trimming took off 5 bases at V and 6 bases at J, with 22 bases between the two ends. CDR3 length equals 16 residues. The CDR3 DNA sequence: TGTGCCAGTAGTGTCCAGGGTTTAGGGTTTGGAAATGGCTACACCTTC. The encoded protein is CASSVQGLGFGNGYTF.

The CDR3 DNA is TGTGCCAGCAGCAAGGAGGGAGGGTACCTATCCTACGAGCAGTACTTC. It specifies CASSKEGGYLSYEQYF. The rearrangement links TRBV9 to TRBJ2-7, with TRBD2 identical over 7 bases. Germline CDR1 is SGDLS and CDR2 is YYNGEE. The V and J ends lost 4 bases and 1 base, in that order; junction bases with no gene match: 11. This CDR3 is 16 amino acids long. Looking up the rest from reference TRBV9 and TRBJ2-7 gives the full variable domain: DSGVTQTPKHLITATGQRVTLRCSPRSGDLSVYWYQQSLDQGLQFLIQYYNGEERAKGNILERFSAQQFPDLHSELNLSSLELGDSALYFCASSKEGGYLSYEQYFGPGTRLTVT.

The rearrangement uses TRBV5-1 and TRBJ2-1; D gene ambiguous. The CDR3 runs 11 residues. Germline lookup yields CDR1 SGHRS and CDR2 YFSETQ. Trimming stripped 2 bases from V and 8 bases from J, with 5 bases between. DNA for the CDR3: TGCGCCAGCAGCTTCGAGCATGAGCAGTTCTTC. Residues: CASSFEHEQFF. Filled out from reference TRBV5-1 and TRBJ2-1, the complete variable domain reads KAGVTQTPRYLIKTRGQQVTLSCSPISGHRSVSWYQQTPGQGLQFLFEYFSETQRNKGNFPGRFSGRQFSNSRSEMNVSTLELGDSALYLCASSFEHEQFFGPGTRLTVL.

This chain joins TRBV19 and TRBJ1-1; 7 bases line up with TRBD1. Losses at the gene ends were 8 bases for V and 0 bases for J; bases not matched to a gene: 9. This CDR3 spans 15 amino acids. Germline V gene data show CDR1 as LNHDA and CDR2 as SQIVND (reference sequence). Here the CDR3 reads CASRGSGTVNTEAFF. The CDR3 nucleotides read TGTGCCAGTCGGGGGAGTGGGACAGTGAACACTGAAGCTTTCTTT.

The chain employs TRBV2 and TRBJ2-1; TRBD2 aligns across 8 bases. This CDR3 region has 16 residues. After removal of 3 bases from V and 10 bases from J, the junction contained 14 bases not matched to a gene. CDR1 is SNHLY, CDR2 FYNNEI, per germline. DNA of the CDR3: TGTGCCAGCAGTGAGTCTCGCGGGGGGTCCGCTAAGGAGCAGTTCTTC. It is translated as CASSESRGGSAKEQFF.

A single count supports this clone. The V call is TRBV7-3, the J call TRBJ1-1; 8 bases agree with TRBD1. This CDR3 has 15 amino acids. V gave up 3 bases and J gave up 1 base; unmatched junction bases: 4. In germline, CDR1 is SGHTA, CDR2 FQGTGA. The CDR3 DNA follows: TGTGCCAGCAGCTTTGACAGGGGTCCGAACACTGAAGCTTTCTTT. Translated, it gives CASSFDRGPNTEAFF.

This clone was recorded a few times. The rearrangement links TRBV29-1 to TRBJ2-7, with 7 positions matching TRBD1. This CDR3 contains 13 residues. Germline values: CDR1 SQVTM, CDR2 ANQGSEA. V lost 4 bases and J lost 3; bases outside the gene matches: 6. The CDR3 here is CSVVGDSRYEQYF. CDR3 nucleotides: TGCAGCGTTGTAGGGGACAGTCGCTACGAGCAGTACTTC.

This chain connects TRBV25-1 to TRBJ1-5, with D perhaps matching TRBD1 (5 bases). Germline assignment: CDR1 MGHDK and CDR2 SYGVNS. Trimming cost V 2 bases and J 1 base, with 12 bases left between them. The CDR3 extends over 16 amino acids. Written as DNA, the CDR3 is TGTGCCAGCAGTGAAAGTTGGGGCTCAAGCAATCAGCCCCAGCATTTT. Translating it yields CASSESWGSSNQPQHF.

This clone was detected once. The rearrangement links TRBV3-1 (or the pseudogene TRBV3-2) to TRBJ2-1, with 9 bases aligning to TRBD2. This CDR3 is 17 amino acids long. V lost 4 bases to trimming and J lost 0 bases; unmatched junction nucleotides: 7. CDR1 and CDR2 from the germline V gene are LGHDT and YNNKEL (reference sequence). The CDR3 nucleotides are TGTGCCAGCAGCCCTAGCGGGGAATTTCTCTCCTACAATGAGCAGTTCTTC. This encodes CASSPSGEFLSYNEQFF.

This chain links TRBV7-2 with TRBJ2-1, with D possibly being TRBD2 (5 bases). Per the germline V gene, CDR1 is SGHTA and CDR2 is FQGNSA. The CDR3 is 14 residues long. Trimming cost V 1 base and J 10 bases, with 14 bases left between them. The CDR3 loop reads CASSLGGHPGEQFF. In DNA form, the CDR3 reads TGTGCCAGCAGCTTAGGCGGGCATCCAGGCGAGCAGTTCTTC.

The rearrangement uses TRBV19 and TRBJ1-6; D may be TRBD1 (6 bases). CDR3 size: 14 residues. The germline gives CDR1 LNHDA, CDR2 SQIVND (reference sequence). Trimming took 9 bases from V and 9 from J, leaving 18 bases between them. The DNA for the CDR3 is TGTGCCAGCCATGAGGGACAAAGGGTTTCACCCCTCCACTTT. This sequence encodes CASHEGQRVSPLHF.

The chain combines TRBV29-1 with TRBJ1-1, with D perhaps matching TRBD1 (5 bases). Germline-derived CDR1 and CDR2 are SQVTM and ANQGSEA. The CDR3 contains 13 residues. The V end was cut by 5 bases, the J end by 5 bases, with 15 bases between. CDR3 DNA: TGCAGCGTTACCCGGGGGTGGGAGACTGAAGCTTTCTTT. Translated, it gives CSVTRGWETEAFF.

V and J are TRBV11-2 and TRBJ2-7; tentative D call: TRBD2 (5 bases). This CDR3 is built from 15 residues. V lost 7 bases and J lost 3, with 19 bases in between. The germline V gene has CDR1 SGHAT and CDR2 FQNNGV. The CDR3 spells CASTRGRSVVYEQYF. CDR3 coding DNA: TGTGCCAGCACCAGAGGCCGTAGCGTCGTCTACGAGCAGTACTTC.

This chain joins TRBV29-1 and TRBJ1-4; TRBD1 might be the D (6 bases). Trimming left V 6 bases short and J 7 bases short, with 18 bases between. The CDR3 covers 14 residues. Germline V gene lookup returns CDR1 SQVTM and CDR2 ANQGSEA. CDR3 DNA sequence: TGCAGCGTCAAGGGGGGGGCGGCGGTTGAAAAACTGTTTTTT. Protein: CSVKGGAAVEKLFF.

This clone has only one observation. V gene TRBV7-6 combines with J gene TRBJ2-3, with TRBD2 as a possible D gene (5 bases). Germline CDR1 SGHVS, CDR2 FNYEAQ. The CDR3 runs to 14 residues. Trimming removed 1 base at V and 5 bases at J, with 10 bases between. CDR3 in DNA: TGTGCCAGCAGCTTAGGAGGGTTGGGAGATACGCAGTATTTT. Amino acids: CASSLGGLGDTQYF.

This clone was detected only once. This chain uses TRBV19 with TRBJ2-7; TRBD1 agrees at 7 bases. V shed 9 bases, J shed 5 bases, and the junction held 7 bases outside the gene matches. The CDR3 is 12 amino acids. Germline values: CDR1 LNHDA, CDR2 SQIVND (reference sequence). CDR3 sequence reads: CASSTGFDEQYF. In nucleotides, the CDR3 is TGTGCCAGCTCGACAGGGTTTGACGAGCAGTACTTC.

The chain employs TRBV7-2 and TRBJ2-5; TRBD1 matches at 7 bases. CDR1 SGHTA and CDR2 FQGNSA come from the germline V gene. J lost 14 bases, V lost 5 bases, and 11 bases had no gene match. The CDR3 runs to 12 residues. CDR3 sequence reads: CASSQAGTAPYF. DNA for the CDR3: TGTGCCAGCAGCCAGGCCGGGACAGCACCTTACTTC.

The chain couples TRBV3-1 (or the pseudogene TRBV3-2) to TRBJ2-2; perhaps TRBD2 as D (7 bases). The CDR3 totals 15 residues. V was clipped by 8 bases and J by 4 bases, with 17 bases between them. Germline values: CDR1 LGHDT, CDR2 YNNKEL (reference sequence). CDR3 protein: CASEWGGRGTGELFF. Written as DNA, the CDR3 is TGTGCCAGCGAATGGGGGGGGCGCGGCACCGGGGAGCTGTTTTTT.